The rows below give T cell receptor beta chains drawn from one sample of a study of regulatory T cells in long-lasting Graves disease. TCRdb reanalysed the multiplex PCR reads using MiXCR and keeps one entry per CDR3 protein. The data show a few hundred thousand distinct CDR3 sequences, with roughly 15% seen just once and 20% to 25% held by the top ten. A further study also used this sample, focusing on T cells in Graves' hyperthyroidism and ophthalmopathy.

The input for sequencing was peripheral blood mononuclear cells (PBMCs), taken at new diagnosis, from a patient treated with antithyroid drugs. These receptors all stem from a woman aged 18-29 years with Graves disease. CDR3s include the opening cysteine and the closing phenylalanine or tryptophan.

v_gene: TRBV11-2; CDR3aa: CASSLGWGTYRNIQYF
v_gene: TRBV7-2; CDR3aa: CASSTRGAGELFF
v_gene: TRBV10-3; CDR3aa: CAISSRAGSYNEQFF
v_gene: TRBV25-1; CDR3aa: CASSPSGGLTDTQYF
v_gene: TRBV10-3; CDR3aa: CATGRTGDEPQHF
v_gene: TRBV2; CDR3aa: CASTRDSYNEQFF
v_gene: TRBV6-5; CDR3aa: CASSSLPPGTYYLETQYF
v_gene: TRBV6-1; CDR3aa: CASRARAGELFF
v_gene: TRBV27; CDR3aa: CASSLTSGRRTTQETQYF
v_gene: TRBV3-1; CDR3aa: CASSQGPRDRSPYEQYF
v_gene: TRBV5-1; CDR3aa: CASSLVVSSSQETQYF
v_gene: TRBV12-3/TRBV12-4; CDR3aa: CASSPSFNTEAFF
v_gene: TRBV3-1; CDR3aa: CASSRAVLVLTGELFF
v_gene: TRBV27; CDR3aa: CASSSALGPFGELFF
v_gene: TRBV29-1; CDR3aa: CSAIGASRGQQTQYF
v_gene: TRBV19; CDR3aa: CASSIDPGTSYEQYF
v_gene: TRBV28; CDR3aa: CATAGYEQYF
v_gene: TRBV3-1; CDR3aa: CASSQDLPSTDTQYF
v_gene: TRBV12-3/TRBV12-4; CDR3aa: CVSSLVGDTQYF
v_gene: TRBV7-2; CDR3aa: CASSFAGASGNTIYF
v_gene: TRBV20-1; CDR3aa: CSASGGTRTSTDTQYF
v_gene: TRBV28; CDR3aa: CASSLPSNSYEQYF
v_gene: TRBV18; CDR3aa: CASSPKTGGGNTEAFF
v_gene: TRBV7-9; CDR3aa: CASSAPGTAYEQYF
v_gene: TRBV28; CDR3aa: CASSFGGPTGELFF
v_gene: TRBV5-1; CDR3aa: CASSLQGGPTDTQYF
v_gene: TRBV28; CDR3aa: CASSFATSGYTDTQYF
v_gene: TRBV12-3/TRBV12-4; CDR3aa: CASSFQEDYEQYF
v_gene: TRBV6-2/TRBV6-3; CDR3aa: CASSYRGQGNQPQHF
v_gene: TRBV3-1; CDR3aa: CASSRIAGGPYEQYF
v_gene: TRBV7-2; CDR3aa: CASSLVSGYQETQYF
v_gene: TRBV28; CDR3aa: CASGTAIGKYIQYF
v_gene: TRBV28; CDR3aa: CASSFGGAHTEAFF
v_gene: TRBV5-4; CDR3aa: CASSSLTGPEAFF
v_gene: TRBV27; CDR3aa: CASSLNGRGTYGYTF
v_gene: TRBV28; CDR3aa: CASSLWGGTLGETQYF
v_gene: TRBV19; CDR3aa: CASTTITLSREYYGYTF
v_gene: TRBV24-1; CDR3aa: CATSECGPTTASSREQYF
v_gene: TRBV28; CDR3aa: CASTSLRVGTRETQYF
v_gene: TRBV6-1; CDR3aa: CASSRPLRQGVLYEQYF
v_gene: TRBV28; CDR3aa: CASSPQTSGRNTQYF
v_gene: TRBV5-1; CDR3aa: CASSPDPTGTGELFF
v_gene: TRBV9; CDR3aa: CASSAGNRGPGANVLTF
v_gene: TRBV2; CDR3aa: CASNPSGVADTQYF
v_gene: TRBV7-2; CDR3aa: CASSLDPGLVFEQFF
v_gene: TRBV12-3/TRBV12-4; CDR3aa: CASLITDTQYF
v_gene: TRBV15; CDR3aa: CATSRGGGSPISYGYTF
v_gene: TRBV3-1; CDR3aa: CASSQALLNTGELFF
v_gene: TRBV5-1; CDR3aa: CASTDMAGSSYNEQFF
v_gene: TRBV24-1; CDR3aa: CATRVDYGYTF
v_gene: TRBV28; CDR3aa: CASSGGLTEQFF
v_gene: TRBV4-3; CDR3aa: CASSQSPPGGTSPLHF
v_gene: TRBV28; CDR3aa: CATRERPSYNEQFF
v_gene: TRBV5-1; CDR3aa: CASSLEFRSSYEQYF
v_gene: TRBV27; CDR3aa: CASSRTGPSYEQYF
v_gene: TRBV20-1; CDR3aa: CSAREGYRGNEQFF
v_gene: TRBV28; CDR3aa: CASMTGSSAGELFF
v_gene: TRBV7-9; CDR3aa: CASSSRQNEQYF
v_gene: TRBV19; CDR3aa: CASSIVSDPAYEQYF
v_gene: TRBV4-1; CDR3aa: CASSQDKSGNEQYF